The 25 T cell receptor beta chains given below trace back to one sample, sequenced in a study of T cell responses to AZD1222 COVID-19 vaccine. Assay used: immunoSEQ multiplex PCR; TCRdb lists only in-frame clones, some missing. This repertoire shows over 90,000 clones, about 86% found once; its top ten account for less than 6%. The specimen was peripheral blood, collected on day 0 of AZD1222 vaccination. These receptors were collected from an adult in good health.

CDR3 coding DNA: TGTGCCAGCAGCAGGGAAAGGGGGGCCAGCACAGATACGCAGTATTTT. It specifies CASSRERGASTDTQYF. This chain links TRBV7-9 with TRBJ2-3; D may correspond to TRBD1 or TRBD2 (6 bases each). Per the germline V gene, CDR1 is SEHNR and CDR2 is FQNEAQ (reference sequence). V lost 5 bases and J lost 0, with 15 bases in between. The CDR3 is 16 amino acids.

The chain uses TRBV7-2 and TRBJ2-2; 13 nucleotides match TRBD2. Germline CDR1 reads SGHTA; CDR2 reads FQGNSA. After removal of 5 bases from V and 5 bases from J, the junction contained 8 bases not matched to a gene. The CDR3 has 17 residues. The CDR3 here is CASSLTSGRARTGELFF. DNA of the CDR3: TGTGCCAGCAGCCTCACTAGCGGGAGGGCCCGGACCGGGGAGCTGTTTTTT.

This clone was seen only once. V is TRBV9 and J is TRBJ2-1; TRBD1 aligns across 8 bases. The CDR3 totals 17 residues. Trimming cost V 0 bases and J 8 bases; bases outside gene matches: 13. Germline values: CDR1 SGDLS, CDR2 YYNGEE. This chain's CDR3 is CASSVDSGQGVIDEQFF. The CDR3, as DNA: TGTGCCAGCAGCGTAGACAGCGGACAGGGCGTTATCGATGAGCAGTTCTTC.

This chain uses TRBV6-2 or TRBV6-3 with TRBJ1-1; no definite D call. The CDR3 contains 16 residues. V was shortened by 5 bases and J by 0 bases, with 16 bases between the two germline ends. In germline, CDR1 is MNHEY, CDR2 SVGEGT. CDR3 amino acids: CASSGDVRAMNTEAFF. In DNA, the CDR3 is TGTGCCAGCAGTGGCGACGTCCGGGCTATGAACACTGAAGCTTTCTTT.

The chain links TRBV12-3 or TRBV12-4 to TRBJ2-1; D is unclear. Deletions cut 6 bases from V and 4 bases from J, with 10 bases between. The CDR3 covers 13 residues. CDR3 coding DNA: TGTGCCAGCAGCCCCGCCCTGTACAATGAGCAGTTCTTC. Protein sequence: CASSPALYNEQFF.

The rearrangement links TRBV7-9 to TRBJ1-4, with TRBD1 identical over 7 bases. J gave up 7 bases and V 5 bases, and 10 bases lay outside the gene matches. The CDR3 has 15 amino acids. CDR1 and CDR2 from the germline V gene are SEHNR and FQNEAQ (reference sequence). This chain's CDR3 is CASSPGQEPGEKLFF. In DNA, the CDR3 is TGTGCCAGCAGCCCAGGACAGGAACCAGGTGAAAAACTGTTTTTT. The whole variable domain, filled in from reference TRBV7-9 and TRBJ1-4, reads DTGVSQNPRHKITKRGQNVTFRCDPISEHNRLYWYRQTLGQGPEFLTYFQNEAQLEKSRLLSDRFSAERPKGSFSTLEIQRTEQGDSAMYLCASSPGQEPGEKLFFGSGTQLSVL.

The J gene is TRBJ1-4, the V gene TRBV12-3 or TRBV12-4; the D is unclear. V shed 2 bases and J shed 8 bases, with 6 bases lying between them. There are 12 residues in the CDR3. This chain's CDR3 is CASSLRAEKLFF. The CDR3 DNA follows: TGTGCCAGCAGTTTAAGGGCAGAAAAACTGTTTTTT.

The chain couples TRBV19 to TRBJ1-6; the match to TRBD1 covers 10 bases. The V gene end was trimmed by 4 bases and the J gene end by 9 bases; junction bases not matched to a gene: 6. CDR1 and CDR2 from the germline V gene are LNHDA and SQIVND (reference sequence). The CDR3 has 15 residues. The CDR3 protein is CASSTGQGFGSPLHF. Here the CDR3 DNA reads TGTGCCAGTAGTACGGGACAGGGGTTCGGTTCACCCCTCCACTTT. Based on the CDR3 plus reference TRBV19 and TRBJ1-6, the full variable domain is DGGITQSPKYLFRKEGQNVTLSCEQNLNHDAMYWYRQDPGQGLRLIYYSQIVNDFQKGDIAEGYSVSREKKESFPLTVTSAQKNPTAFYLCASSTGQGFGSPLHFGNGTRLTVT.

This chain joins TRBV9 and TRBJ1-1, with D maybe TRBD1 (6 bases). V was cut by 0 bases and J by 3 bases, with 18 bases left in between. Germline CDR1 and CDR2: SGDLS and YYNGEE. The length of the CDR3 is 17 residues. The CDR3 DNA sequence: TGTGCCAGCAGCGTAGGGGGGGCAGAGATTAGGGACACTGAAGCTTTCTTT. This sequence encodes CASSVGGAEIRDTEAFF.

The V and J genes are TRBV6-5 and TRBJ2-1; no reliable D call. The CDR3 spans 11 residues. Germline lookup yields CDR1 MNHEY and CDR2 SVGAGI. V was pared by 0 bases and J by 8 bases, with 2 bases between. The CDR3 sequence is CASSYSYEQFF. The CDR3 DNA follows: TGTGCCAGCAGTTACTCGTATGAGCAGTTCTTC.

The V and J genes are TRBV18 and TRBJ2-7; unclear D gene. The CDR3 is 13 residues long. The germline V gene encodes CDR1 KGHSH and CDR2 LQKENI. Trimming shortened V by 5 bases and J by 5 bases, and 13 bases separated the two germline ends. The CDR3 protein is CASSVVDTHEQYF. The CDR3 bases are TGTGCCAGCTCAGTGGTCGACACCCACGAGCAGTACTTC.

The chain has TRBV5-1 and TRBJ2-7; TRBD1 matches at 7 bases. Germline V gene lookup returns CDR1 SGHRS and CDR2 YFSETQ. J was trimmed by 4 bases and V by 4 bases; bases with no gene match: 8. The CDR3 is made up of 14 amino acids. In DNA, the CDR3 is TGCGCCAGCAGCCACGGACAGGATAGGTACGAGCAGTACTTC. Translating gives CASSHGQDRYEQYF.

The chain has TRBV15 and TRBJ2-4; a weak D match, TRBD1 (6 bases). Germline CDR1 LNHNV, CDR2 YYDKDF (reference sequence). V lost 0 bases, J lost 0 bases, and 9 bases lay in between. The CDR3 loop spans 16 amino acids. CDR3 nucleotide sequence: TGTGCCACCAGCAGAGACCTACAGGGAGCCAAAAACATTCAGTACTTC. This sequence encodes CATSRDLQGAKNIQYF.

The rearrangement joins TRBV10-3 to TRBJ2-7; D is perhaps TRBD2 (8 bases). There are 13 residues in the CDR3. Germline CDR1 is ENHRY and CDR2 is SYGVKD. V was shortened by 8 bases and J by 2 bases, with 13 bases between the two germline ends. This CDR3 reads CAIREGAAYEQYF. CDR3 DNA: TGTGCCATCCGGGAGGGGGCGGCCTACGAGCAGTACTTC.

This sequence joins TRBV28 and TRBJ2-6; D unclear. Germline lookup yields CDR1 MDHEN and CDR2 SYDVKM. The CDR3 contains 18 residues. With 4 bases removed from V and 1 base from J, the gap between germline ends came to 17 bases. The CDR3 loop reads CASSSPWTAASGANVLTF. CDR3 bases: TGTGCCAGCAGTTCACCCTGGACCGCCGCTTCTGGGGCCAACGTCCTGACTTTC.

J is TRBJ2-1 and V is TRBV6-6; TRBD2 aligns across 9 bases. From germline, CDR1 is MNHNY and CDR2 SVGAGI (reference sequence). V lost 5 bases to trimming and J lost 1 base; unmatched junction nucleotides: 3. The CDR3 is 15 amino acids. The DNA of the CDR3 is TGTGCCAGCAGTCCCAGCGGGAGGTCCTACAATGAGCAGTTCTTC. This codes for CASSPSGRSYNEQFF.

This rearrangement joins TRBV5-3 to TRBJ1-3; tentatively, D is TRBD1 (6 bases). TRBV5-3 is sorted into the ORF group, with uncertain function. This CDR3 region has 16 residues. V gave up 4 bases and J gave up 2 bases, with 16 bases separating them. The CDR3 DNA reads TGTGCCAGAAGCCTTATACAGGGAATCCCTGGAAACACCATATATTTT. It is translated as CARSLIQGIPGNTIYF.

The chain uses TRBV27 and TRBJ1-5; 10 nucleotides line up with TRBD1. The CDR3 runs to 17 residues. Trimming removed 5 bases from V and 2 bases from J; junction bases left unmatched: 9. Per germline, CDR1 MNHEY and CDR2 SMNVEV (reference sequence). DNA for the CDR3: TGTGCCAGCAGTACCCGGACAGGGGGAGTGGGCAATCAGCCCCAGCATTTT. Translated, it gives CASSTRTGGVGNQPQHF.

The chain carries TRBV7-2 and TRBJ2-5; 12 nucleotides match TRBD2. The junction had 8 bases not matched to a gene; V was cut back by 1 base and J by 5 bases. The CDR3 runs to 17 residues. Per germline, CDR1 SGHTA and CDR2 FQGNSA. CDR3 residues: CASSLGASGRAGETQYF. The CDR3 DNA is TGTGCCAGCAGCTTAGGGGCTAGCGGGAGGGCCGGTGAGACCCAGTACTTC.

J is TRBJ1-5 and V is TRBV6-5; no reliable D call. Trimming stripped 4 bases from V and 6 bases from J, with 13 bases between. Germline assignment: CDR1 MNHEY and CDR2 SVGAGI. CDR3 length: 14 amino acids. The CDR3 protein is CASSFTDYGQPQHF. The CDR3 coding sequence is TGTGCCAGCAGTTTCACGGATTACGGTCAGCCCCAGCATTTT.

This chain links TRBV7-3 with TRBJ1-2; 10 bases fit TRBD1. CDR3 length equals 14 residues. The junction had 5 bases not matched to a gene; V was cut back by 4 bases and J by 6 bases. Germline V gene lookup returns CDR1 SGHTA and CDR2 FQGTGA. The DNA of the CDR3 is TGTGCCAGCAGCTCGGGGACAGGGGCGGATGGCTACACCTTC. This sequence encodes CASSSGTGADGYTF. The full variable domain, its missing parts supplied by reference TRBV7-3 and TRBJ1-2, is GAGVSQTPSNKVTEKGKYVELRCDPISGHTALYWYRQSLGQGPEFLIYFQGTGAADDSGLPNDRFFAVRPEGSVSTLKIQRTERGDSAVYLCASSSGTGADGYTFGSGTRLTVV.

In nucleotides, the CDR3 is TGCGCCAGCAGTAGGACTAGCCCCGAGGCCGAGCAGTTCTTC. It yields the protein CASSRTSPEAEQFF. The chain combines TRBV10-2 with TRBJ2-1, with TRBD2 identical over 8 bases. CDR1 and CDR2 (germline): WSHSY, SAAADI. Trimming cost V 5 bases and J 10 bases; bases outside gene matches: 10. The CDR3 is made up of 14 amino acids.

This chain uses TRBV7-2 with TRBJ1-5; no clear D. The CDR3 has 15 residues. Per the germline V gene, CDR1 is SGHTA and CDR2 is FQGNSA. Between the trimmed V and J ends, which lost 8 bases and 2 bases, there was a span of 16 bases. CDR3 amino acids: CASSLGQKGNQPQHF. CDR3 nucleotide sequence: TGTGCCAGCTCCCTAGGGCAGAAGGGCAATCAGCCCCAGCATTTT. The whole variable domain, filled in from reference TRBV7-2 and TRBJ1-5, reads GAGVSQSPSNKVTEKGKDVELRCDPISGHTALYWYRQSLGQGLEFLIYFQGNSAPDKSGLPSDRFSAERTGGSVSTLTIQRTQQEDSAVYLCASSLGQKGNQPQHFGDGTRLSIL.

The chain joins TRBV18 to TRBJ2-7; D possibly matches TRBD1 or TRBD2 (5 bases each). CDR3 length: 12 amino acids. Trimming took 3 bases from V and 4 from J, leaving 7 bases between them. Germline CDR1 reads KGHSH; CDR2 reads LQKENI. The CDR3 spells CASSPGVYEQYF. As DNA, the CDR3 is TGTGCCAGCTCACCGGGGGTATACGAGCAGTACTTC.

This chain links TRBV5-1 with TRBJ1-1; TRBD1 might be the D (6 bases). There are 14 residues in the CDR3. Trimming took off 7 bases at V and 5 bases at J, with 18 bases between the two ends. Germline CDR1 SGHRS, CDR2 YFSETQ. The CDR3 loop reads CASSTGGALTEAFF. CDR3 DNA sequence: TGCGCCAGCTCTACCGGGGGGGCTCTGACTGAAGCTTTCTTT.